This T cell receptor beta chain was recovered during a study of cytomegalovirus exposure and HLA in healthy donors. Study-wide context: The study's early data release held 75 million to 95 million unique TCRs from HLA-typed donors. Study findings and constraints: Some V segments, TRBV6-2 and TRBV6-3 among them, were indistinguishable and were therefore excluded. The authors considered a cluster of highly shared sequence variants likely to be a sequencing artifact. Reportedly, TCR beta sequences accurately predicted HLA-A and HLA-B alleles in most subjects.

Points on this clone: Its target is unknown.

The PCR made use of 60 Vbeta and 13 Jbeta primers. Clones were sequenced by immunoSEQ multiplex PCR, and TCRdb holds only the in-frame ones, with some missing. Here the sample spans about 98,000 clones, around 68% being singletons. J was trimmed by 5 bases and V by 2 bases; bases with no gene match: 8. Germline lookup yields CDR1 SGHTS and CDR2 YDEGEE. The CDR3 is 16 amino acids. The TCR comes from a human donor in good health. V is TRBV5-8 and J is TRBJ2-1, with 9 bases aligning to TRBD2. The sequencing sample was made of PBMCs. As DNA, the CDR3 is TGTGCCAGCAGCTTCCTAACTAGCGGGTTCGACAATGAGCAGTTCTTC. This encodes CASSFLTSGFDNEQFF.